This entry describes one T cell receptor (beta chain). There is no known antigen for this receptor. One base away there is no much larger clone; base qualities are not given. Collaborating institutions collected whole blood in K2EDTA tubes following their own protocols. For TCRbeta analysis, collaborator samples were shipped as frozen whole blood, as isolated PBMCs, or as DNA extracted from either sample type. This specimen comes from a study of blood T cell repertoires in COVID-19 (dated by TCRdb to the early 2020s). With regard to the full study: The collaborator samples originated in the United States, Italy and Spain and spanned the acute and convalescent phases of COVID-19. The repertoires were made available in a free public database intended to serve as a resource for research on the immune response to SARS-CoV-2. Where available, HLA class I and class II types were taken from metadata supplied by the sample provider and were not determined by assay-based typing. The sample metadata nearly always contained a de-identified subject ID, COVID-19 status, age in years and sex. The samples were drawn from two sources: the first 160 participants of the ongoing ImmuneRACE study, and 1,000 to 1,500 subjects contributed by 6 global collaborators. The dataset comprised deeply sampled blood TCRbeta repertoires from subjects exposed to, actively infected with, or recovered from COVID-19. The prospective study material was composed of cDNA or gDNA derived from T cells, B-cell-depleted T cells, or PBMCs.

What the authors observed across the whole study: How much clinical and demographic metadata was included differed by source and by participant, and the metadata was provided uncurated.

TCRbeta CDR3 regions were amplified from genomic DNA by means of the immunoSEQ Assay, a bias-controlled multiplex PCR. The study's processing was this. The number of nucleated cells in each sample was estimated from the amplification of reference gene primers within the assay. To quantify the absolute abundance of each unique TCRbeta CDR3 rearrangement, sequence reads were collapsed and filtered. For each sample, productive Simpson clonality was calculated as the square root of Simpson's diversity index over productive rearrangements. TCRdb mirrors the immuneACCESS table, restricted to in-frame sequences. Some clones are absent from its copies; in checked studies, under half trace to an unresolved V gene, and the reason for the others is unknown. That table gives V, J and clone size, and the DNA gave D and trimming. The sample table shows under 75,000 clones, and almost 90% are seen once. The top ten clones comprise around 20% of the sample.

This clonotype originated in a woman aged 80 or over with active COVID-19. Sequencing used peripheral blood.

The DNA sequence reads TGTGCCATCAGTGAGTCGAGACGGACAGTCTACGGAGAGCAGTACTTC. Its translation is CAISESRRTVYGEQYF. The rearranged segments are TRBV10-3 and TRBJ2-7; possibly the D gene is TRBD1, per 6 matching bases. Trimming at the junction amounts to 0 bases on V and 7 bases on J, and the germline ends lie 19 bases apart. CDR1 is given as ENHRY and CDR2 as SYGVKD, both from the germline V gene. The CDR3 spans 16 residues, from the cysteine through the phenylalanine. Only the CDR3 region is kept as DNA, spanning 48 bases read in frame from base 1.